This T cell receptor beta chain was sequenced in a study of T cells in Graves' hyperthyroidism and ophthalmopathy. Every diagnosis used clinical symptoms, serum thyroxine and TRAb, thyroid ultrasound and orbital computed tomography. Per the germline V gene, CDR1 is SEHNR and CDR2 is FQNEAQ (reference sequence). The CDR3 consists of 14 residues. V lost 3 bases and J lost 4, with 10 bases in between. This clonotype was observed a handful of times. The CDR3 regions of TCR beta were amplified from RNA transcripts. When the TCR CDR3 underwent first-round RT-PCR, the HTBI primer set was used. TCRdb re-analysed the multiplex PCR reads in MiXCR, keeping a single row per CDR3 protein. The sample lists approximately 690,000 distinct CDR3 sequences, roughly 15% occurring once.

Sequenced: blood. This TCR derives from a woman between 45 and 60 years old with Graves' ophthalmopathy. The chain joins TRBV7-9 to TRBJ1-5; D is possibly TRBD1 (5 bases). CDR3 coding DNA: TGTGCCAGCAGCTTCGAAGGACAAAATCAGCCCCAGCATTTT. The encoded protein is CASSFEGQNQPQHF.